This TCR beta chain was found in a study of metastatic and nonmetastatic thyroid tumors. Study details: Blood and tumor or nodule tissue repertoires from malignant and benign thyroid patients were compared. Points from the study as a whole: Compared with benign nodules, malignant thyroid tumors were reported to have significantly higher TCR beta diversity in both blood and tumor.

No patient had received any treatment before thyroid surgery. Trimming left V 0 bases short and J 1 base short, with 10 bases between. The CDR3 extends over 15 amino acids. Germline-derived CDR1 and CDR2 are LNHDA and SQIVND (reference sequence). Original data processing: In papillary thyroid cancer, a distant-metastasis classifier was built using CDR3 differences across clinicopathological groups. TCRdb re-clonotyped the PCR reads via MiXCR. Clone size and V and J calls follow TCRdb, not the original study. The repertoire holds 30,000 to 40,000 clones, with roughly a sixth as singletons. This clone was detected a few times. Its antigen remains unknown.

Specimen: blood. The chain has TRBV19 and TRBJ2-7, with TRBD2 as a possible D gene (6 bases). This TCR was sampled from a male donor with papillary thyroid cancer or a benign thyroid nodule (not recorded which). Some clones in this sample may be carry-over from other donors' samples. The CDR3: CASSIDERGSYEQYF. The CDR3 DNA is TGTGCCAGTAGTATAGATGAACGGGGGTCCTACGAGCAGTACTTC.